These 10 T cell receptor beta chains share one sample of origin, sequenced in a study of blood T cell dynamics during melanoma immunotherapy. The time point here: week 3, after first cycle of checkpoint inhibitor. Assay used: immunoSEQ multiplex PCR; TCRdb lists only in-frame clones, some missing. The profile shows roughly 7,600 clones, approximately 87% of them singletons. The source material was blood, sampled from a patient treated with checkpoint blockade. The receptors here all came from a human donor with melanoma.

The chain is built from TRBV15 and TRBJ1-1; D is undetermined. This CDR3 is 16 amino acids long. V was pared by 0 bases and J by 1 base, with 12 bases between. In germline, CDR1 is LNHNV, CDR2 YYDKDF (reference sequence). The CDR3 DNA sequence: TGTGCCACCAGCAGAGATAGAGGAGAGTGGAACACTGAAGCTTTCTTT. Amino acids: CATSRDRGEWNTEAFF.

This clone was observed once. The gene calls are TRBV14 and TRBJ1-2; D might be TRBD1 (6 bases). This CDR3 contains 13 residues. The V end lost 5 bases, the J end lost 4 bases, and 11 bases lay between the germline ends. Germline assignment: CDR1 SGHDN and CDR2 FVKESK. The CDR3 spells CASSYRASYGYTF. The CDR3 DNA is TGTGCCAGCAGCTACAGGGCGTCCTATGGCTACACCTTC. The full variable domain, its missing parts supplied by reference TRBV14 and TRBJ1-2, is EAGVTQFPSHSVIEKGQTVTLRCDPISGHDNLYWYRRVMGKEIKFLLHFVKESKQDESGMPNNRFLAERTGGTYSTLKVQPAELEDSGVYFCASSYRASYGYTFGSGTRLTVV.

The chain joins TRBV2 to TRBJ2-7; perhaps TRBD1 as D (6 bases). Between the trimmed V and J ends, which lost 6 bases and 3 bases, there was a span of 18 bases. The CDR3 consists of 15 residues. Germline assignment: CDR1 SNHLY and CDR2 FYNNEI. The CDR3 sequence: CASSLTGLSVYEQYF. CDR3 nucleotides: TGTGCCAGCAGCCTAACAGGGCTTTCGGTCTACGAGCAGTACTTC.

This clone was observed a single time. The CDR3 spells CASSIPGQGEHEQYV. The DNA of the CDR3 is TGCGCCAGCAGCATACCGGGACAGGGGGAACACGAGCAGTACGTC. V gene TRBV5-1 combines with J gene TRBJ2-7; 11 bases are a match to TRBD1. The CDR3 totals 15 residues. Losses at the gene ends were 4 bases for V and 5 bases for J; bases not matched to a gene: 8. Germline CDR1 SGHRS, CDR2 YFSETQ.

This chain links TRBV11-2 with TRBJ2-7; D may correspond to TRBD1 or TRBD2 (6 bases each). The CDR3 has 15 residues. Germline-derived CDR1 and CDR2 are SGHAT and FQNNGV. V was shortened by 5 bases and J by 6 bases, with 20 bases between the two germline ends. CDR3 in amino acids: CASSDRGLAILEQYV. The CDR3 DNA sequence: TGTGCCAGCAGCGACCGGGGGCTAGCGATTCTCGAGCAGTACGTC.

This clone was observed a few times. J is TRBJ1-2 and V is TRBV5-1; a weak D match, TRBD1 (6 bases). CDR3 length equals 16 residues. The germline CDR1 and CDR2 sequences are SGHRS and YFSETQ. V was clipped by 5 bases and J by 6 bases, with 23 bases between them. This CDR3 reads CASRSGGASLGDGYTF. The CDR3 DNA sequence: TGCGCCAGCAGGTCCGGGGGGGCGAGTTTAGGAGATGGCTACACCTTC. Full variable domain (remainder filled in from reference TRBV5-1 and TRBJ1-2): KAGVTQTPRYLIKTRGQQVTLSCSPISGHRSVSWYQQTPGQGLQFLFEYFSETQRNKGNFPGRFSGRQFSNSRSEMNVSTLELGDSALYLCASRSGGASLGDGYTFGSGTRLTVV.

The rearrangement joins TRBV7-9 to TRBJ2-3; D gene ambiguous. Germline V gene sequence: CDR1 SEHNR, CDR2 FQNEAQ (reference sequence). V was cut by 5 bases and J by 6 bases, with 15 bases left in between. This CDR3 is 14 amino acids long. The CDR3 coding sequence is TGTGCCAGCAGCCATATAGACTCCTGGGATACGCAGTATTTT. This gives the protein CASSHIDSWDTQYF.

V gene TRBV30 combines with J gene TRBJ1-1, with 7 bases identical to TRBD1. CDR1 GTSNPN and CDR2 SVGIG come from the germline V gene (reference sequence). The trim removed 0 bases at V and 1 base at J, leaving 8 bases unmatched. CDR3 length: 16 residues. CDR3 protein: CAWSVWTGRKNTEAFF. In DNA form, the CDR3 reads TGTGCCTGGAGTGTATGGACAGGCCGTAAGAACACTGAAGCTTTCTTT.

This clone has a single count. The chain combines TRBV7-9 with TRBJ2-3; D not certain. Germline V gene lookup returns CDR1 SEHNR and CDR2 FQNEAQ (reference sequence). V lost 3 bases and J lost 4, with 11 bases in between. This CDR3 has 14 residues. The DNA of the CDR3 is TGTGCCAGCAGCTTGGGTATTAGGGCAGATACGCAGTATTTT. It is translated as CASSLGIRADTQYF.

V and J are TRBV2 and TRBJ2-7; no definite D call. CDR3 length: 11 amino acids. V lost 5 bases, J lost 7 bases, and 9 bases lay in between. In germline, CDR1 is SNHLY, CDR2 FYNNEI. Written as DNA, the CDR3 is TGTGCCAGCAGTCCTAGATGGGAGCAGTACTTC. Translation gives CASSPRWEQYF.